Presented here are 16 T cell receptor beta chains from one specimen sequenced in a study of cytomegalovirus exposure and HLA in healthy donors. Primers: 60 Vbeta forward and 13 Jbeta reverse. Method: immunoSEQ multiplex PCR; TCRdb's copy keeps in-frame clones and lacks some. The table lists over 130,000 clones, around 82% of them singletons. The sequencing input was PBMCs. The receptors were gathered from a woman aged 40 to 50 in good health and CMV-seropositive.

This clone was found a few times. The chain employs TRBV5-1 and TRBJ2-4; 7 bases agree with TRBD1. Trimming removed 3 bases from V and 2 bases from J; junction bases left unmatched: 2. Germline lookup yields CDR1 SGHRS and CDR2 YFSETQ. There are 14 residues in the CDR3. Here the CDR3 DNA reads TGCGCCAGCAGCTCAGGGGGACCCAAAAACATTCAGTACTTC. It translates to CASSSGGPKNIQYF.

The rearrangement uses TRBV6-4 and TRBJ1-1; D is uncertain. The CDR3 totals 13 residues. Germline CDR1 MRHNA, CDR2 SNTAGT. Trimming took off 5 bases at V and 5 bases at J, with 12 bases between the two ends. Here the CDR3 reads CASSKTGETEAFF. The CDR3 DNA sequence: TGTGCCAGCAGTAAGACTGGAGAGACTGAAGCTTTCTTT.

This rearrangement joins TRBV10-3 to TRBJ1-2; weak D call: TRBD1 (6 bases). In germline, CDR1 is ENHRY, CDR2 SYGVKD. The V gene lost 6 bases and the J gene lost 4 bases, with 15 bases spanning the gap. This CDR3 has 14 amino acids. The CDR3 DNA reads as TGTGCCATCAGCCCCCTACAGGGTTCCTATGGCTACACCTTC. Its protein product is CAISPLQGSYGYTF.

There are a few counts of this clone. The chain is built from TRBV12-2 and TRBJ2-7; TRBD1 was called by the table and not checked on the DNA. TRBV12-2 is a pseudogene locus. The CDR3 covers 14 residues. The CDR3 DNA reads as TGTGCAAGTCGCTTAGCCGTCTCAGGGGGCGAGCAGTACTTC. Its translation: CASRLAVSGGEQYF.

The chain combines TRBV11-3 with TRBJ2-5; 11 bases line up with TRBD2. With 5 bases clipped from V and 8 bases from J, the junction kept 7 bases outside the gene matches. The length of the CDR3 is 14 residues. Germline V gene data show CDR1 as SGHNT and CDR2 as YENEEA. CDR3 protein: CASSPGTSGRTQYF. The CDR3, as DNA: TGTGCCAGCAGCCCTGGGACTAGCGGCCGTACCCAGTACTTC.

The rearrangement uses TRBV19 and TRBJ2-1; maybe TRBD2 (6 bases). The CDR3 length is 12 residues. The V end was cut by 2 bases, the J end by 10 bases, with 9 bases between. Germline V gene lookup returns CDR1 LNHDA and CDR2 SQIVND (reference sequence). CDR3 amino acids: CASSIPAGEQFF. CDR3 in DNA: TGTGCCAGTAGTATACCCGCGGGGGAGCAGTTCTTC.

This chain uses TRBV25-1 with TRBJ2-1, with TRBD2 identical over 13 bases. The CDR3 runs to 16 residues. The J segment lost 7 bases and the V segment lost 3 bases, leaving 6 bases of the junction unmatched. CDR1 is MGHDK, CDR2 SYGVNS, per germline. CDR3 sequence (DNA): TGTGCCAGCAGTGACCCCCTGGGACTAGCGGGGAATGAGCAGTTCTTC. Its translation: CASSDPLGLAGNEQFF.

The gene calls are TRBV10-3 and TRBJ2-6; D unresolved. CDR1 and CDR2 (germline): ENHRY, SYGVKD. The length of the CDR3 is 15 residues. V was cut by 3 bases and J by 2 bases, with 8 bases left in between. The DNA of the CDR3 is TGTGCCATCAGTGATCAGGTAACTGGGGCCAACGTCCTGACTTTC. As protein: CAISDQVTGANVLTF.

This rearrangement joins TRBV6-1 to TRBJ1-6; TRBD1 might be the D (5 bases). The CDR3 runs 13 residues. V was shortened by 6 bases and J by 9 bases, with 12 bases between the two germline ends. From germline, CDR1 is MNHNS and CDR2 SASEGT. The CDR3 DNA is TGTGCCAGCAGAGGGGCTGTAGGTTCACCCCTCCACTTT. Translating it yields CASRGAVGSPLHF.

This chain joins TRBV19 and TRBJ2-3; D remains ambiguous. The CDR3 is 14 residues long. The V and J ends lost 5 bases and 3 bases respectively, with 12 bases between them. Germline V gives CDR1 LNHDA, CDR2 SQIVND (reference sequence). The CDR3 protein is CASSHPSSTDTQYF. The CDR3 nucleotides read TGTGCCAGTAGTCATCCTAGTAGTACAGATACGCAGTATTTT.

This clone was seen a few times. The V call is TRBV2, the J call TRBJ2-6; weak D call: TRBD1 (6 bases). This CDR3 is 14 amino acids long. Germline lookup yields CDR1 SNHLY and CDR2 FYNNEI. Trimming removed 5 bases from V and 2 bases from J, with 7 bases in between. The CDR3 bases are TGTGCCAGCAGTAGGGGGACTGGGGCCAACGTCCTGACTTTC. It encodes CASSRGTGANVLTF.

The J gene is TRBJ1-6, the V gene TRBV6-6; 9 nucleotides agree with TRBD1. This CDR3 spans 13 amino acids. Trimming at V came to 5 bases and at J to 8 bases, leaving 1 base not matched to a gene. The germline CDR1 and CDR2 sequences are MNHNY and SVGAGI (reference sequence). The CDR3 DNA reads TGTGCCAGCAGTCGGACAGGGGATTCACCCCTCCACTTT. It yields the protein CASSRTGDSPLHF.

This clone appeared once. The rearrangement uses TRBV18 and TRBJ1-3, with 8 positions matching TRBD1. Germline V CDR1 and CDR2: KGHSH, LQKENI. CDR3 length: 14 residues. J was trimmed by 6 bases and V by 1 base; bases with no gene match: 2. CDR3 coding DNA: TGTGCCAGCTCACCACAGACAGGGGAAAACACCATATATTTT. Translating it yields CASSPQTGENTIYF.

The chain uses TRBV11-3 and TRBJ2-4; 10 bases map to TRBD1. The J segment lost 8 bases and the V segment lost 1 base, leaving 5 bases of the junction unmatched. Germline V gene lookup returns CDR1 SGHNT and CDR2 YENEEA. The CDR3 extends over 15 amino acids. CDR3 DNA: TGTGCCAGCAGCTTAGGGGGGGACAGGGGAGACATTCAGTACTTC. Translation: CASSLGGDRGDIQYF. The variable domain in full, completed from reference TRBV11-3 and TRBJ2-4, reads EAGVVQSPRYKIIEKKQPVAFWCNPISGHNTLYWYLQNLGQGPELLIRYENEEAVDDSQLPKDRFSAERLKGVDSTLKIQPAELGDSAVYLCASSLGGDRGDIQYFGAGTRLSVL.

The chain combines TRBV28 with TRBJ2-1, with 8 positions matching TRBD1. The CDR3 runs to 15 residues. Germline V gene sequence: CDR1 MDHEN, CDR2 SYDVKM. The V segment lost 4 bases and the J segment 8 bases; nucleotides outside the gene matches: 10. The CDR3: CASSSSRQGPDEQFF. The CDR3, as DNA: TGTGCCAGCAGTTCCTCAAGACAGGGGCCCGATGAGCAGTTCTTC.

The V call is TRBV19, the J call TRBJ2-6, with a tentative D call TRBD1 (5 bases). Germline V CDR1 and CDR2: LNHDA, SQIVND (reference sequence). V dropped 6 bases and J dropped 0 bases, with 15 bases sitting between them. This CDR3 is 17 amino acids long. In DNA form, the CDR3 reads TGTGCCAGTAGGTCGAGGCAGGGCACCTCTGGGGCCAACGTCCTGACTTTC. This gives the protein CASRSRQGTSGANVLTF.